One sample yielded the 23 T cell receptor gamma chains listed below, sequenced in a study of γδ T cells in repeated Plasmodium falciparum infection. Flow sorting of PBMC yielded separate Vgamma9/Vdelta2+ and Vdelta2-negative gammadelta T cell populations for bulk repertoire analysis. TCRdb used CATT to re-call clones from the multiplex PCR reads. Counted here are tens of thousands of gamma-chain clones, more than 1.4% occurring once; the ten biggest clones make up approximately 19%. Source material: gamma-delta T cells from blood. The source is a pool of human donors (malaria-infected and uninfected, not separated).

In its sample, this clone was seen a few times. TCRdb's protein for this DNA is that of a much larger clone and differs from the translation at residue 5, likely a read error; the protein shown is the DNA translation. The chain uses TRGV9 and TRGJP. TCRdb records no J gene; here it was assigned by comparing the DNA to germline. The ends lost 6 bases at V and 6 bases at J; junction bases unmatched: 17. CDR3 length: 19 residues. CDR1 is GITISATS and CDR2 is ISYDGTV in the germline V gene (reference sequence). The CDR3 DNA reads TGTGCCTTGTGGAATGAAACCGGAGTGGGAGAGTTGGGCAAAAAAATCAAGGTATTT. Encoded protein: CALWNETGVGELGKKIKVF.

This clone was found many times. The V and J genes are TRGV2 and TRGJP2. The germline gives CDR1 EGSNGY, CDR2 YDSYNSKV. The CDR3 is made up of 14 amino acids. Trimming cost V 0 bases and J 6 bases; bases outside gene matches: 4. CDR3 in DNA: TGTGCCACCTGGGACGGGCCGTGTGATTGGATCAAGACGTTT. Translated: CATWDGPCDWIKTF.

At least ten counts were recorded for this clone. This chain joins TRGV3 and TRGJ1 or TRGJ2. CDR3 length equals 10 residues. Per the germline V gene, CDR1 is VTNTFY and CDR2 is YDVSTARD (reference sequence). V shed 0 bases and J 12 bases; nucleotides not matched to a gene: 2. The CDR3 nucleotides are TGTGCCACCTGGGACAGGACGAAACTCTTT. It codes for CATWDRTKLF.

This clone was found many times. With a far larger clone one base away, a read error is the likely cause. Different DNA sequences within this sample yield the same CDR3. V usage is TRGV9 and J usage is TRGJ1 or TRGJ2. The J gene, left out of TCRdb, was set here by checking the DNA against germline. Unmatched junction bases numbered 6, after V lost 0 bases and J lost 10 bases. The CDR3 totals 12 residues. From germline, CDR1 is GITISATS and CDR2 ISYDGTV (reference sequence). This chain's CDR3 is CALWEVPYKKLF. CDR3 DNA sequence: TGTGCCTTGTGGGAGGTGCCCTACAAGAAACTCTTT.

The sample holds a few counts of this clone. TCRdb lists the protein of a much larger clone for this DNA, which differs at residue 9, so this is likely a read error; the protein given here is translated from the DNA itself. This rearrangement joins TRGV3 to TRGJ1 or TRGJ2. The J gene was not available in TCRdb and was assigned here by matching the DNA to germline segments. V lost 4 bases, J lost 7 bases, and 13 bases stayed unmatched. Germline loops: CDR1 VTNTFY, CDR2 YDVSTARD (reference sequence). This CDR3 spans 14 amino acids. For the CDR3, the DNA is TGTGCCACCTGGGAAAGGCCCCTGGGGTATAAGAAACTCTTT. It is translated as CATWERPLGYKKLF.

This clone turned up a few times. The protein that TCRdb holds for this DNA derives from a much larger clone and differs from the translated DNA at residue 10, which likely indicates a read error; the protein shown here is translated from the DNA. The V gene is TRGV3, the J gene TRGJP1. Assignment of the J gene here rests on matching the DNA to germline, because TCRdb gives none. Germline V gives CDR1 VTNTFY, CDR2 YDVSTARD (reference sequence). The CDR3 loop spans 14 amino acids. The CDR3 nucleotides read TGTGCCACCTGGGACACCACCTCTGGTCGGTTCAAGATATTT. The encoded protein is CATWDTTSGRFKIF.

This clone was detected only a few times. TCRdb lists the protein of a much larger clone for this DNA, which differs at residue 5, so this is likely a read error; the protein given here is translated from the DNA itself. V usage is TRGV9 and J usage is TRGJP. TCRdb gives no J gene; it was assigned here by matching the DNA to germline. Germline V CDR1 and CDR2: GITISATS, ISYDGTV (reference sequence). The CDR3 length is 17 residues. CDR3 residues: CALWKVYDKLGKKIKVF. The CDR3 nucleotides read TGTGCCTTGTGGAAGGTGTATGATAAGTTGGGCAAAAAAATCAAGGTATTT.

This clone was counted a few times. A far larger clone is one base from this, pointing to a likely read error. The sample holds other DNA sequences that translate to the same CDR3. The chain links TRGV4 to TRGJ1 or TRGJ2. The CDR3 runs to 11 residues. The germline V gene has CDR1 EGSTGY and CDR2 YDSYTSSV. CDR3 in amino acids: CATWDARVGVF. The CDR3 DNA reads as TGTGCCACCTGGGATGCGCGGGTTGGGGTCTTT.

This clone was counted between two and nine times. This DNA translates differently at residue 8 from the TCRdb protein, which is that of a much larger clone; a read error is likely, and the protein shown is the DNA's own translation. The gene calls are TRGV9 and TRGJ1 or TRGJ2. TCRdb does not report a J gene; here it was assigned by matching the DNA to germline references. The CDR3 sequence is 13 residues long. The trim removed 6 bases at V and 8 bases at J, leaving 13 bases unmatched. Germline CDR1 is GITISATS and CDR2 is ISYDGTV (reference sequence). For the CDR3, the DNA is TGTGCCTTGTGGCGGGGGCGGGGTCATAAGAAACTCTTT. Translated: CALWRGRGHKKLF.

Note on this clone: It is likely a read error: a sequence one base away is far more abundant. Distinct nucleotide sequences in the sample also encode this CDR3. This chain connects TRGV3 to TRGJ1 or TRGJ2. The J gene is absent in TCRdb and was assigned here via DNA matching to germline. The CDR3 runs to 14 residues. CDR1 is VTNTFY, CDR2 YDVSTARD, per germline (reference sequence). Here the CDR3 DNA reads TGCGCCACCTGGGACAGGCCCCAATATTATAAGAAACTCTTT. Translating gives CATWDRPQYYKKLF.

A note on this clone: The translation of this DNA and the TCRdb protein of a much larger clone differ at residue 3, probably owing to a read error; the protein shown here is translated from the DNA. V and J are TRGV9 and TRGJ1 or TRGJ2. No J gene was available from TCRdb, and it was assigned here by a germline match of the DNA. The germline V gene has CDR1 GITISATS and CDR2 ISYDGTV (reference sequence). The CDR3 extends over 13 amino acids. The CDR3 nucleotides are TGTGCCTCGTGGGAGGACTCATATTATAAGAAACTCTTT. It translates to CASWEDSYYKKLF.

This clone was seen many times. Translating this DNA gives a protein that differs at residue 6 from the TCRdb one, which belongs to a much larger clone; a read error is likely, and the protein shown is this translation. This chain joins TRGV9 and TRGJ1 or TRGJ2. Assignment of the J gene here rests on matching the DNA to germline, because TCRdb gives none. The length of the CDR3 is 15 residues. Germline loops: CDR1 GITISATS, CDR2 ISYDGTV (reference sequence). V shed 2 bases and J 4 bases; nucleotides not matched to a gene: 11. In DNA, the CDR3 is TGTGCCTTGTGGGAGGAGTCCATCCAATATTATAAGAAACTCTTT. Protein: CALWEESIQYYKKLF.

The table lists this clone with many counts. This probably arose from a read error, given a far larger clone one base away. The chain is built from TRGV8 and TRGJ1 or TRGJ2. The junction had 2 bases not matched to a gene; V was cut back by 3 bases and J by 0 bases. The CDR3 runs 13 residues. Looked up from germline, CDR1 is VENAVY and CDR2 is YDSYNSRV. In nucleotides, the CDR3 is TGTGCCACCTGGGATTGGAATTATTATAAGAAACTCTTT. Translation: CATWDWNYYKKLF.

In the case of this clone: One base separates it from a far larger clone, so it is likely a read error. Other DNA sequences of this sample code for an identical CDR3. The chain is built from TRGV2 and TRGJ1 or TRGJ2. TCRdb leaves out the J gene; it was filled in here by matching the DNA to germline. This CDR3 is 14 amino acids long. The germline gives CDR1 EGSNGY, CDR2 YDSYNSKV. This CDR3 reads CATWDGRPYYKKLF. The DNA of the CDR3 is TGCGCCACCTGGGACGGTCGACCCTATTATAAGAAACTCTTT.

As to this clone: TCRdb attributes to this sequence the protein of a much larger clone, which differs from the DNA translation at residue 3; a read error is likely, and the protein displayed is translated from the DNA. The chain is built from TRGV3 and TRGJ1 or TRGJ2. CDR3 size: 13 residues. Per germline, CDR1 VTNTFY and CDR2 YDVSTARD (reference sequence). CDR3 region: CAAWGLPSYKKLF. CDR3 DNA sequence: TGTGCCGCCTGGGGCCTCCCTTCGTATAAGAAACTCTTT.

There are many counts of this clone. TCRdb's listed protein matches a much larger clone and diverges from this DNA's translation at residue 5, likely through a read error; the protein shown comes from the DNA. The rearrangement uses TRGV9 and TRGJ1 or TRGJ2. Germline matching of the DNA provided the J gene here, since TCRdb leaves it blank. The junction had 14 bases not matched to a gene; V was cut back by 6 bases and J by 3 bases. The CDR3 sequence is 15 residues long. Germline V CDR1 and CDR2: GITISATS, ISYDGTV (reference sequence). In DNA form, the CDR3 reads TGTGCCTTGTGGCGACTAAGGGGCTTTTATTATAAGAAACTCTTT. It translates to CALWRLRGFYYKKLF.

This clone has just a few counts. Since a far larger clone is one base different, this is likely a read error. The sample contains more than one DNA sequence encoding this CDR3. This rearrangement joins TRGV3 to TRGJ1 or TRGJ2. No J gene was available from TCRdb, and it was assigned here by a germline match of the DNA. Germline-derived CDR1 and CDR2 are VTNTFY and YDVSTARD (reference sequence). This CDR3 is built from 13 residues. CDR3 amino acids: CATWDRNLNKKLF. In DNA, the CDR3 is TGTGCTACCTGGGACAGGAATTTAAATAAGAAACTCTTT.

This clone was counted only a few times. This DNA's translation differs at residue 10 from TCRdb's protein, which comes from a much larger clone; a read error is likely, and the protein shown is translated from the DNA. The chain recombines TRGV4 with TRGJ1 or TRGJ2. The germline V gene encodes CDR1 EGSTGY and CDR2 YDSYTSSV. The CDR3 consists of 13 residues. CDR3 DNA sequence: TGTGCCACCTGGGGTAGCCTTTATTATACGAAACTCTTT. Residues: CATWGSLYYTKLF.

This clone was seen at least ten times. Possible read error: a much larger clone is one base away. The genes are TRGV9 and TRGJ1 or TRGJ2. The CDR3 runs 11 residues. Germline V gene sequence: CDR1 GITISATS, CDR2 ISYDGTV (reference sequence). Germline trimming cut 6 bases from V and 3 bases from J; bases unmatched to any gene: 2. In DNA form, the CDR3 reads TGTGCCTTGTGGAGTTATTATAAGAAACTCTTT. Its protein product is CALWSYYKKLF.

This clone was seen repeatedly, ten times or more. This DNA's translation and the protein TCRdb lists, from a much larger clone, do not match at residue 10, likely due to a read error; the protein shown is translated from the DNA. The chain is built from TRGV9 and TRGJ1 or TRGJ2. In the absence of a J gene in TCRdb, the DNA was matched to germline to assign it here. V dropped 0 bases and J dropped 8; count of bases not matched to a gene: 10. Germline-derived CDR1 and CDR2 are GITISATS and ISYDGTV (reference sequence). CDR3 length: 14 residues. The CDR3 region has the DNA TGTGCCTTGTGGGAGGTGCAAAGGGGTCATAAGAAACTCTTT. Amino acids: CALWEVQRGHKKLF.

At least ten counts were recorded for this clone. TCRdb has a much larger clone's protein, which differs at residue 9 from the translation of this DNA, likely because of a read error; what is shown is the protein translated from the DNA. Additional DNA sequences in this sample encode the identical CDR3. The DNA for the CDR3 is TGTGCCACCTGGGACAGGCCGATGGTAAGAAAACTCTTT. Its protein product is CATWDRPMVRKLF. The J gene was not called, though the V gene is TRGV3. CDR1 VTNTFY and CDR2 YDVSTARD come from the germline V gene (reference sequence). CDR3 size: 13 residues.

This clone was observed many times. The chain combines TRGV9 with TRGJ1 or TRGJ2. The CDR3 totals 14 residues. V gave up 2 bases and J gave up 3 bases; unmatched junction bases: 7. Germline V lookup: CDR1 GITISATS, CDR2 ISYDGTV (reference sequence). For the CDR3, the DNA is TGTGCCTTGTGGGAGGGGAACACTTATTATAAGAAACTCTTT. The encoded protein is CALWEGNTYYKKLF.

This clone occurred a few times. The protein held in TCRdb is that of a much larger clone and does not match this DNA's translation at residues 6 and 11, likely because of a read error; the protein shown is translated from the DNA. This sequence joins TRGV3 and TRGJP2. The V gene's germline CDR1 is VTNTFY and CDR2 YDVSTARD (reference sequence). The CDR3 sequence is 17 residues long. V lost 3 bases, J lost 4 bases, and 14 bases stayed unmatched. The CDR3 coding sequence is TGTGCCACCTGGGACGGGCCTATGTTAGTTAGTGATTGGATCAAGACGTTT. Encoded protein: CATWDGPMLVSDWIKTF.